This is a list of T cell receptor beta chains from one sample in a study of blood T cells in healthy people across ages. One entry per CDR3 protein results from TCRdb running MiXCR on the 5' RACE reads. This table holds roughly 2 million distinct CDR3 sequences, 49% found once. Sample: blood. These receptors were collected from a middle-aged woman in good health. CDR3s include the opening cysteine and the closing phenylalanine or tryptophan. Expanded clones are given a class, and other clones once, few, many or no size at all.

CDR3 protein	V gene	J gene	clone size	CDR3 length
CASSARQGAVYGYTF	TRBV4-1	TRBJ1-2	once	15
CASIEGTGGYNEQFF	TRBV7-9	TRBJ2-1	NA	15
CASSAAGAGYTEAFF	TRBV6-1	TRBJ1-1	NA	15
CASPGGETQYF	TRBV7-7	TRBJ2-5	NA	11
CASSHSEADEQYF	TRBV18	TRBJ2-7	NA	13
CASSTWTDPSHNEQYF	TRBV7-2	TRBJ2-5	NA	16
CASSVQGAENIQYF	TRBV5-1	TRBJ2-4	few	14
CASSSSGVATNEKLFF	TRBV28	TRBJ1-4	NA	16
CSAIPPVTGSYGYTF	TRBV20-1	TRBJ1-2	NA	15
CSVDTGTSGYNEQFF	TRBV29-1	TRBJ2-1	few	15
CAISEIGTREETQYF	TRBV10-3	NA	NA	15
CSSEGTTNYGYTF	TRBV20-1	TRBJ1-2	NA	13
CASSLATAGGPSENIQYF	TRBV4-2	TRBJ2-4	NA	18
CSALPGNSGTDTQYF	TRBV20-1	TRBJ2-3	NA	15
CANSSGPEKLFF	TRBV5-1	TRBJ1-4	NA	12
CASYGGANYNEQFF	TRBV2	TRBJ2-1	NA	14
CASNYGLSTDTQYF	TRBV27	TRBJ2-3	NA	14
CASSNPPGRTVDEQFF	TRBV7-3	TRBJ2-1	NA	16
CASSQDRQPPLHF	TRBV4-3	TRBJ1-6	NA	13
CASSLQLEGETQYF	TRBV27	NA	NA	14
CASSLLRGDEKLFF	TRBV27	TRBJ1-4	few	14
CASSQDVSGTRRANEQFF	TRBV14	TRBJ2-1	NA	18
CATSRDDPTGSDYEQYF	TRBV15	TRBJ2-7	NA	17
CASSQGGRDYGYTF	TRBV4-3	TRBJ1-2	NA	14
CASSQEGLAEQYF	TRBV4-1	NA	NA	13
CASSGGGSWETQFF	TRBV25-1	TRBJ2-1	NA	14
CASSLSGPTGSLHF	TRBV12-3/TRBV12-4	TRBJ1-6	NA	14
CASSMTAISGANVLTF	TRBV5-1	TRBJ2-6	NA	16
CSARDPTQGFRSPLHF	TRBV20-1	TRBJ1-6	few	16
CASSQPPGQGIEGYTF	TRBV4-2	TRBJ1-2	NA	16
CATSDHHVTGGGRETQYF	TRBV24-1	TRBJ2-5	NA	18
CASRPSQGGGTEAFF	TRBV11-1	TRBJ1-1	NA	15
CASSVRQGGVEQYF	TRBV7-2	TRBJ2-7	NA	14
CATSVAAGATDTQYF	TRBV24-1	TRBJ2-3	NA	15
CSPIRRGNTEAFF	TRBV20-1	TRBJ1-1	NA	13
CSATGQSGRQETQYF	TRBV20-1	TRBJ2-5	few	15
CASSPNSGSSYNEQFF	TRBV6-6	TRBJ2-1	once	16
CASSPLGGQKFF	TRBV6-5	TRBJ2-1	NA	12
CASSRIGGYGYTF	TRBV7-9	TRBJ1-2	NA	13
CASSHGQGLWIQYF	TRBV3-1	TRBJ2-4	NA	14
CASSQDPRPEQYF	TRBV4-2	NA	NA	13
CSARWSTSGGTDTQYF	TRBV20-1	TRBJ2-3	NA	16
CASSLTAVVAGSYNEQFF	TRBV7-6	TRBJ2-1	few	18
CASSFLSSGNYKEQFF	TRBV5-1	TRBJ2-1	NA	16
CASSDLQGWANYGYTF	TRBV6-5	TRBJ1-2	NA	16
CSARPSGGLVGEQYF	TRBV20-1	TRBJ2-7	NA	15
CASSPGGSQQTQYF	TRBV28	TRBJ2-3	few	14
CASSLAPGQHNEQFF	TRBV7-6	TRBJ2-1	NA	15
CASNEAGSYEQYF	TRBV6-6	TRBJ2-7	NA	13
CASRMRLEHFPAYEQYF	TRBV6-1	TRBJ2-7	once	17
CASSVSVNQPQHF	TRBV27	TRBJ1-5	NA	13
CASSLGQGQFF	TRBV7-2	TRBJ2-1	few	11
CASSLNRDTFTDTQYF	TRBV7-2	TRBJ2-3	NA	16
CASSLVGTVGNEQFF	TRBV5-1	TRBJ2-1	NA	15
CASSYLGGRDTQYF	TRBV6-5	TRBJ2-3	NA	14
CASGPERTNTGELFF	TRBV2	TRBJ2-2	NA	15
CSARDGAEYQETQYF	TRBV20-1	TRBJ2-5	few	15